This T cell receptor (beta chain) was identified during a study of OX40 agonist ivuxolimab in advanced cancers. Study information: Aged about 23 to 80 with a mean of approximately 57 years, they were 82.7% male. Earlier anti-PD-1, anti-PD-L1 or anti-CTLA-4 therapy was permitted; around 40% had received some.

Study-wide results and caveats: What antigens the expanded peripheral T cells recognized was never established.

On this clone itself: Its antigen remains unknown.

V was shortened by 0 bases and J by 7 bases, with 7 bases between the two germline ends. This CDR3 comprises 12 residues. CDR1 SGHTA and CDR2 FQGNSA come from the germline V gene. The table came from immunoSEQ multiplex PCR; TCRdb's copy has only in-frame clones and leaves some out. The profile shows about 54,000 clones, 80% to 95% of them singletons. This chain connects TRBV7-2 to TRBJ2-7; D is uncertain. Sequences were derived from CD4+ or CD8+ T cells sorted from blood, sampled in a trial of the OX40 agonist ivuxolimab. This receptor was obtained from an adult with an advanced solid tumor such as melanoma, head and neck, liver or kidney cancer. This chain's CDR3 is CASSLAHREQYF. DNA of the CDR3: TGTGCCAGCAGCTTAGCCCATCGAGAGCAGTACTTC. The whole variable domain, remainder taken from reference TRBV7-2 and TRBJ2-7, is GAGVSQSPSNKVTEKGKDVELRCDPISGHTALYWYRQSLGQGLEFLIYFQGNSAPDKSGLPSDRFSAERTGGSVSTLTIQRTQQEDSAVYLCASSLAHREQYFGPGTRLTVT.